A selection of T cell receptor beta chains follows, all from one sample in a study of blood T cell repertoires in COVID-19. Assay: immunoSEQ multiplex PCR; the TCRdb copy retains only in-frame clones and omits some. Among about 150,000 clones listed, around 90% were seen once. Specimen: peripheral blood. The source is a human donor in a cohort sampled during active COVID-19. CDR3s include the opening cysteine and the closing phenylalanine or tryptophan. The D gene is left open where the match is weak. Size values are once, few and many counts, or a class for expanded clones, and some rows have none.

NA	TRBV15	TRBJ2-5	TRBD1	CATSRGGTEETQYF	TGTGCCACCAGCAGAGGGGGGACAGAGGAGACCCAGTACTTC
NA	TRBV9	TRBJ2-7	NA	CASSVGVGGDDEQYF	TGTGCCAGCAGCGTAGGGGTAGGGGGAGACGACGAGCAGTACTTC
few	TRBV10-1	TRBJ1-4	NA	CASGDGGEKLFF	TGCGCCAGCGGGGACGGGGGTGAAAAACTGTTTTTT
NA	TRBV28	TRBJ2-3	TRBD2	CASSLAGGGTDTQYF	TGTGCCAGCAGTTTAGCGGGGGGAGGGACAGATACGCAGTATTTT
NA	TRBV4-1	TRBJ2-7	TRBD2	CASSQVSILAGGSSYEQYF	TGCGCCAGCAGCCAAGTTTCAATACTAGCGGGGGGTAGCTCCTACGAGCAGTACTTC
NA	TRBV7-3	TRBJ2-5	NA	CASSPGVQETQYF	TGTGCCAGCAGCCCAGGGGTCCAAGAGACCCAGTACTTC
few	TRBV10-3	TRBJ2-7	NA	CAISESAGKYF	TGTGCCATCAGTGAGTCTGCAGGAAAGTACTTC
NA	TRBV6-5	TRBJ2-7	TRBD1	CASSASGQGDEQYF	TGTGCCAGCAGCGCCTCGGGACAGGGTGACGAGCAGTACTTC
once	TRBV6-1	TRBJ2-5	TRBD1	CASSEGATGGVRETQYF	TGTGCCAGCAGTGAAGGAGCGACAGGGGGTGTTCGGGAGACCCAGTACTTC
NA	TRBV10-2	TRBJ2-3	NA	CASSEIGSSNTQYF	TGCGCCAGCAGTGAAATCGGGAGTTCGAATACGCAGTATTTT
NA	TRBV6-5	TRBJ2-7	TRBD1	CASSPRGRKPYEQYF	TGTGCCAGCAGTCCGAGGGGGCGCAAGCCCTACGAGCAGTACTTC
NA	TRBV24-1	TRBJ2-1	TRBD1	CATSERQGAEREQFF	TGTGCCACCAGTGAAAGACAGGGGGCGGAACGTGAGCAGTTCTTC
NA	TRBV5-1	TRBJ2-5	TRBD1	CASCPTGAETQYF	TGCGCCAGCTGCCCGACAGGGGCAGAGACCCAGTACTTC
NA	TRBV9	TRBJ1-2	TRBD1	CASSDPGGTGQDTNYGYTF	TGTGCCAGCAGCGATCCCGGGGGGACAGGGCAGGATACCAACTATGGCTACACCTTC
NA	TRBV20-1	TRBJ2-2	TRBD2	CSASLLAGNTGELFF	TGCAGTGCTAGTCTCCTAGCGGGGAACACCGGGGAGCTGTTTTTT
NA	TRBV28	TRBJ1-2	TRBD1	CASSLPPGGRGYTF	TGTGCCAGCAGTTTGCCCCCAGGGGGGCGAGGCTACACCTTC
NA	TRBV5-1	TRBJ1-2	NA	CASSSTELRYTF	TGCGCCAGCAGCTCAACCGAACTCCGCTACACCTTC
NA	TRBV10-3	TRBJ1-5	TRBD1	CATTGDPNQPQHF	TGTGCCACCACAGGGGATCCCAATCAGCCCCAGCATTTT
NA	TRBV5-1	TRBJ2-3	NA	CASSLPQGQVADTQYF	TGCGCCAGCAGCTTGCCTCAGGGTCAGGTCGCAGATACGCAGTATTTT
once	TRBV14	TRBJ1-1	NA	CASSQEGSGNTEAFF	TGTGCCAGCAGCCAAGAGGGTTCGGGGAACACTGAAGCTTTCTTT
NA	TRBV27	TRBJ1-1	TRBD1	CASRTGSGGRHTEAFF	TGTGCCAGCAGGACCGGATCAGGGGGCCGCCACACTGAAGCTTTCTTT
NA	TRBV29-1	TRBJ1-3	TRBD1	CSVARDRGGNTIYF	TGCAGCGTGGCCCGGGACAGGGGGGGAAACACCATATATTTT
NA	TRBV4-3	TRBJ2-4	NA	CASSQDSGGQDIQYF	TGCGCCAGCAGCCAAGATAGTGGGGGACAAGACATTCAGTACTTC
NA	TRBV6-6	TRBJ2-3	NA	CASSPPEYGVGTDTQYF	TGTGCCAGCAGTCCCCCGGAGTACGGGGTCGGCACAGATACGCAGTATTTT
few	TRBV5-6	TRBJ1-2	NA	CASRRRGEADGYTF	TGTGCCAGCAGGCGGCGGGGGGAGGCTGATGGCTACACCTTC
NA	TRBV5-1	TRBJ2-1	NA	CASSLVQGSFNEQFF	TGCGCCAGCAGCTTGGTTCAGGGCTCGTTCAATGAGCAGTTCTTC
NA	TRBV6-5	TRBJ2-5	NA	CASSYSRGQATQYF	TGTGCCAGCAGTTACTCAAGGGGTCAGGCGACCCAGTACTTC
NA	TRBV28	TRBJ1-2	NA	CASSPGGGYGYTF	TGTGCCAGCAGCCCAGGAGGAGGGTATGGCTACACCTTC
NA	TRBV9	TRBJ1-2	NA	CASSPGTQAGYTF	TGTGCCAGCAGCCCCGGGACTCAGGCCGGCTACACCTTC
NA	TRBV18	TRBJ1-2	NA	CASSPFPINYGYTF	TGTGCCAGCTCACCATTCCCTATTAACTATGGCTACACCTTC
NA	TRBV3-1/TRBV3-2	TRBJ2-7	TRBD2	CASSQVPSGSGEQYF	TGTGCCAGCAGCCAAGTCCCCAGCGGGAGTGGCGAGCAGTACTTC
NA	TRBV4-2	TRBJ2-2	TRBD2	CASSQEPSGAYTGELFF	TGTGCCAGCAGCCAAGAACCTAGCGGGGCTTACACCGGGGAGCTGTTTTTT
NA	TRBV3-1/TRBV3-2	TRBJ1-3	NA	CASSQYLGASGNTIYF	TGTGCCAGCAGCCAATATCTGGGCGCCTCTGGAAACACCATATATTTT
once	TRBV28	TRBJ1-1	NA	CASSRGTYTEAFF	TGTGCCAGCAGTCGGGGGACGTACACTGAAGCTTTCTTT
NA	TRBV5-1	TRBJ2-5	NA	CASSETGGRAGETQYF	TGCGCCAGCAGCGAAACCGGCGGGCGGGCGGGAGAGACCCAGTACTTC
once	TRBV6-6	TRBJ2-7	NA	CASRGVSSYEQYF	TGTGCCAGCCGCGGGGTGAGTTCCTACGAGCAGTACTTC
NA	TRBV19	TRBJ1-1	NA	CASSMGGNTEAFF	TGTGCCAGTAGTATGGGGGGGAACACTGAAGCTTTCTTT
NA	TRBV10-2	TRBJ2-7	NA	CASGWGHGTYEQYF	TGCGCCAGCGGGTGGGGACACGGCACATACGAGCAGTACTTC
NA	TRBV7-2	TRBJ2-1	TRBD2	CASSLRTSGGYEQFF	TGTGCCAGCAGCTTACGAACTAGCGGGGGCTATGAGCAGTTCTTC
NA	TRBV5-1	TRBJ2-1	TRBD2	CASRTGTSGSYNEQFF	TGCGCCAGCAGAACCGGGACTAGCGGGTCCTACAATGAGCAGTTCTTC
NA	TRBV3-1/TRBV3-2	TRBJ2-3	TRBD2	CASSQNPGLAGDSSTDTQYF	TGTGCCAGCAGCCAAAATCCGGGACTAGCGGGGGACTCTAGCACAGATACGCAGTATTTT
NA	TRBV27	TRBJ2-3	TRBD2	CASSLQTSGLPGDTQYF	TGTGCCAGCAGTTTACAGACTAGCGGCCTCCCCGGAGATACGCAGTATTTT
NA	TRBV19	TRBJ1-2	NA	CASTPGVGYGYTF	TGTGCCAGTACCCCAGGGGTGGGCTATGGCTACACCTTC
NA	TRBV18	TRBJ2-7	TRBD2	CASSRTSGLSYEQYF	TGTGCCAGCTCAAGGACTAGCGGCCTCTCCTACGAGCAGTACTTC
NA	TRBV2	TRBJ2-7	TRBD2	CASSRGTTYEQYF	TGTGCCAGCAGCCGCGGGACTACCTACGAGCAGTACTTC
many	TRBV19	TRBJ2-7	TRBD1	CASSPGTGPYEQYF	TGTGCCAGTAGTCCCGGGACAGGTCCCTACGAGCAGTACTTC